This TCR beta chain stems from a study of CD8 T cells in ankylosing spondylitis. Overall study results and limits: Blood of patients with ankylosing spondylitis appeared to be characterized by a TCR beta motif of several highly homologous variants. Disease-linked clones bore a CD8+ phenotype and were relatively rare in peripheral blood. Disease-linked clones reportedly concentrated significantly in matched ankylosing spondylitis synovial fluid.

A note on this clonotype: Its antigen is as yet unknown.

Germline lookup yields CDR1 DFQATT and CDR2 SNEGSKA (reference sequence). The CDR3 extends over 19 amino acids. MiXCR, applied by TCRdb to the 5' RACE reads, yields one record per CDR3 protein. The sample shows around 450,000 distinct CDR3 sequences, 25% to 30% of them seen only once. This chain joins TRBV20-1 and TRBJ2-1, with 14 bases lining up with TRBD2. The receptor's source is a male donor with ankylosing spondylitis. Sequencing was performed on blood, either unsorted or a sorted T cell fraction (not recorded which). The CDR3 spells CRARAPGLAGVGTYNEQFF. The DNA of the CDR3 is TGCAGGGCCAGAGCTCCGGGACTAGCGGGAGTAGGTACCTACAATGAGCAGTTCTTC.